Presented here are 12 T cell receptor beta chains from one specimen sequenced in a study of cytomegalovirus exposure and HLA in healthy donors. PCR used 60 Vbeta primers and 13 Jbeta primers. Some clones are missing from TCRdb's copy, which holds only in-frame ones; the method was immunoSEQ multiplex PCR. Found here are about 190,000 clones, 77% of them singletons; the top ten hold 2% to 2.5%. Sequences were obtained from PBMCs. These TCRs come from a woman in her twenties or thirties in good health and CMV-seropositive.

This clone was counted a few times. This chain links TRBV5-4 with TRBJ1-3, with TRBD1 as a possible D gene (5 bases). Trimming pared 4 bases from V and 4 bases from J, leaving 12 bases between. There are 14 residues in the CDR3. Germline assignment: CDR1 SGHNT and CDR2 YYREEE (reference sequence). The CDR3 reads CASSHGTAGNTIYF. The CDR3 DNA sequence: TGTGCCAGCAGCCACGGGACTGCCGGAAACACCATATATTTT.

This chain connects TRBV9 to TRBJ2-7; weak D call: TRBD2 (7 bases). Germline CDR1 SGDLS, CDR2 YYNGEE. The CDR3 has 16 residues. The V and J ends lost 3 bases and 3 bases respectively, with 19 bases between them. The CDR3 region has the DNA TGTGCCAGCAGCGCGGGGGGCGACGAGAGAAGCTACGAGCAGTACTTC. Encoded protein: CASSAGGDERSYEQYF.

This chain uses TRBV5-1 with TRBJ1-1; no definite D call. V shed 4 bases and J shed 0 bases, with 16 bases lying between them. Germline V gene data show CDR1 as SGHRS and CDR2 as YFSETQ. The CDR3 length is 16 residues. The CDR3 DNA reads as TGCGCCAGCAGCCCCCTAAGCGGGGTCATGAACACTGAAGCTTTCTTT. Its protein product is CASSPLSGVMNTEAFF.

The chain uses TRBV6-5 and TRBJ2-7, with TRBD1 identical over 10 bases. The germline CDR1 and CDR2 sequences are MNHEY and SVGAGI. The CDR3 runs 14 residues. V gave up 6 bases and J gave up 6 bases; unmatched junction bases: 8. CDR3 protein: CASRHGDRGGEQYF. DNA for the CDR3: TGTGCCAGCAGACACGGGGACAGGGGAGGCGAGCAGTACTTC.

The V call is TRBV27, the J call TRBJ2-7; tentatively, D is TRBD1 (5 bases). CDR3 length: 13 amino acids. Looked up from germline, CDR1 is MNHEY and CDR2 is SMNVEV (reference sequence). The ends were cut back, 6 bases at V and 3 bases at J, with 12 bases in the middle. The CDR3 DNA reads as TGTGCCAGCAGGGGCGACAGAAGCTACGAGCAGTACTTC. Its protein product is CASRGDRSYEQYF.

This clone was found once. The V and J genes are TRBV4-1 and TRBJ2-2, with D possibly matching TRBD1 (6 bases). Per germline, CDR1 MGHRA and CDR2 YSYEKL. The CDR3 contains 17 residues. V lost 5 bases and J 0 bases, leaving 16 bases between the germline ends. The CDR3 sequence is CASSIRPGTPNTGELFF. In DNA form, the CDR3 reads TGCGCCAGCAGCATTAGGCCTGGGACACCGAACACCGGGGAGCTGTTTTTT.

Note on this clone: Distinct nucleotide sequences in the sample also encode this CDR3. This CDR3 is CSAPRETQYF. The CDR3 DNA reads TGCAGTGCCCCCAGGGAGACCCAGTACTTC. The chain joins TRBV20-1 to TRBJ2-5; D is unresolved. The CDR3 runs to 10 residues. Trimming pared 6 bases from V and 5 bases from J, leaving 7 bases between. Germline values: CDR1 DFQATT, CDR2 SNEGSKA (reference sequence).

The gene calls are TRBV5-1 and TRBJ1-4, with TRBD1 identical over 8 bases. The CDR3 consists of 16 residues. CDR1 is SGHRS, CDR2 YFSETQ, per germline. V gave up 2 bases and J gave up 6 bases; unmatched junction bases: 9. CDR3 bases: TGCGCCAGCAGCTTAGAACCACAGGGGGTCGATGAAAAACTGTTTTTT. This codes for CASSLEPQGVDEKLFF. Based on the CDR3 plus reference TRBV5-1 and TRBJ1-4, the full variable domain is KAGVTQTPRYLIKTRGQQVTLSCSPISGHRSVSWYQQTPGQGLQFLFEYFSETQRNKGNFPGRFSGRQFSNSRSEMNVSTLELGDSALYLCASSLEPQGVDEKLFFGSGTQLSVL.

The chain has TRBV6-5 and TRBJ1-2; D uncertain. Germline V gene sequence: CDR1 MNHEY, CDR2 SVGAGI. The CDR3 has 12 amino acids. V dropped 0 bases and J dropped 7 bases, with 6 bases sitting between them. The CDR3 region has the DNA TGTGCCAGCAGTTACTCGAGGATTGGCTACACCTTC. Protein product: CASSYSRIGYTF.

The chain links TRBV28 to TRBJ1-3; 9 bases match TRBD1. Germline CDR1 reads MDHEN; CDR2 reads SYDVKM. V gave up 2 bases and J gave up 5 bases; unmatched junction bases: 4. The CDR3 extends over 15 amino acids. The CDR3 reads CASSLVGTGRNTIYF. Here the CDR3 DNA reads TGTGCCAGCAGTTTAGTCGGGACAGGGCGAAACACCATATATTTT.

The chain recombines TRBV2 with TRBJ2-3; maybe TRBD2 (7 bases). V lost 7 bases to trimming and J lost 2 bases, with 16 bases between them. Germline V gives CDR1 SNHLY, CDR2 FYNNEI. This CDR3 has 15 amino acids. In DNA, the CDR3 is TGTGCCAGCAAAGCAGTTGCGGGGGCCACAGATACGCAGTATTTT. Residues: CASKAVAGATDTQYF. The variable domain in full, completed from reference TRBV2 and TRBJ2-3, reads EPEVTQTPSHQVTQMGQEVILRCVPISNHLYFYWYRQILGQKVEFLVSFYNNEISEKSEIFDDQFSVERPDGSNFTLKIRSTKLEDSAMYFCASKAVAGATDTQYFGPGTRLTVL.

For this clone: A read error may produce the germline difference seen at one junction end. The V and J genes are TRBV7-3 and TRBJ2-1; 8 bases fit TRBD2. The CDR3 runs 17 residues. CDR1 SGHTA and CDR2 FQGTGA come from the germline V gene. As DNA, the CDR3 is TGTGCCAGCAGCCTAACATTCGGGGGGGGCAATATTCATGAGCAGTTCTTC. Its protein is CASSLTFGGGNIHEQFF.